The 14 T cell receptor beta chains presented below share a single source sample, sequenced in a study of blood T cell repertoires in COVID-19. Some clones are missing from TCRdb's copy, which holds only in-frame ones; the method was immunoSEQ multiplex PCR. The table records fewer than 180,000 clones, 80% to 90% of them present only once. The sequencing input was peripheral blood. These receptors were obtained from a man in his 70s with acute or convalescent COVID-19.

The CDR3 DNA reads TGTGCCAGCAGCATTTGGACAGGGAGAGATTCACCCCTCCACTTT. Its translation: CASSIWTGRDSPLHF. The rearrangement joins TRBV7-2 to TRBJ1-6, with 8 bases that match TRBD1. The CDR3 is made up of 15 amino acids. The V and J ends lost 5 bases and 8 bases, in that order; junction bases with no gene match: 8. The germline gives CDR1 SGHTA, CDR2 FQGNSA.

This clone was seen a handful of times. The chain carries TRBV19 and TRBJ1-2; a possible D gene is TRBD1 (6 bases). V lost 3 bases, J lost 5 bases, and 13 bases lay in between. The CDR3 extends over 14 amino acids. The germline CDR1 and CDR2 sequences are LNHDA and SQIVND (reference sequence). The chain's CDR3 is CASSISGHSYGYTF. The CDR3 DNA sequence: TGTGCCAGTAGTATTTCGGGACATTCTTATGGCTACACCTTC.

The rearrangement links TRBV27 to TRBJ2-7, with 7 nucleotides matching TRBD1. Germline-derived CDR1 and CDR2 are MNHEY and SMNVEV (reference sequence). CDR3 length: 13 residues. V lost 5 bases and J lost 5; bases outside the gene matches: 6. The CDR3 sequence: CASSPLTGNEQYF. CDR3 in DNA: TGTGCCAGCAGTCCCCTGACAGGGAACGAGCAGTACTTC.

The CDR3 protein is CASSFGSTYYYTF. In nucleotides, the CDR3 is TGTGCCAGCAGTTTTGGGAGCACCTACTACTACACCTTC. This chain links TRBV12-3 or TRBV12-4 with TRBJ1-2; D remains ambiguous. V lost 3 bases to trimming and J lost 10 bases, with 15 bases between them. The CDR3 totals 13 residues.

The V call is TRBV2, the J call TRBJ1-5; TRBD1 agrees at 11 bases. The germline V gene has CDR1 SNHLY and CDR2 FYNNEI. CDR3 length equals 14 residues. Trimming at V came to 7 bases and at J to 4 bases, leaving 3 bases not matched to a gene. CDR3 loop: CASTRDRGNQPQHF. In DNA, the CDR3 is TGTGCCAGCACCCGGGACAGGGGGAATCAGCCCCAGCATTTT.

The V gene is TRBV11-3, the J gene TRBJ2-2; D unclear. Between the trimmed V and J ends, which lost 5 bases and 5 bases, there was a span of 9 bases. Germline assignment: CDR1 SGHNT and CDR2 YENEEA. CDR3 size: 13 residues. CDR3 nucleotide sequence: TGTGCCAGCAGCCCGCAGGTTACCGGGGAGCTGTTTTTT. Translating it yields CASSPQVTGELFF.

Here the CDR3 reads CASSSTGSYEQYF. The CDR3 DNA sequence: TGTGCCAGCAGCTCGACGGGCTCCTACGAGCAGTACTTC. V is TRBV13 and J is TRBJ2-7, with D unresolved. The CDR3 runs to 13 residues. With 4 bases removed from V and 0 bases from J, the gap between germline ends came to 7 bases. Per germline, CDR1 PRHDT and CDR2 FYEKMQ (reference sequence). Filled out from reference TRBV13 and TRBJ2-7, the complete variable domain reads AAGVIQSPRHLIKEKRETATLKCYPIPRHDTVYWYQQGPGQDPQFLISFYEKMQSDKGSIPDRFSAQQFSDYHSELNMSSLELGDSALYFCASSSTGSYEQYFGPGTRLTVT.

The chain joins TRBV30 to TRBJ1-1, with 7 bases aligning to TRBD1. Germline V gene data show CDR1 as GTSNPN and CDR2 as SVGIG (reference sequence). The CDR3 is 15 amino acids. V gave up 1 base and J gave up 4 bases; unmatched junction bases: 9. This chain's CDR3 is CAWSGLTGLSTEAFF. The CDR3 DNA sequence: TGTGCCTGGAGTGGTTTGACAGGGTTAAGCACTGAAGCTTTCTTT.

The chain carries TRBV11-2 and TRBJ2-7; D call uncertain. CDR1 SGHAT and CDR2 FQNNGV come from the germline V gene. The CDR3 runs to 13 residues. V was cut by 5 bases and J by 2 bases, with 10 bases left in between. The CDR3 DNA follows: TGTGCCAGCAGCCTTACAGCTACCTACGAGCAGTACTTC. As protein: CASSLTATYEQYF.

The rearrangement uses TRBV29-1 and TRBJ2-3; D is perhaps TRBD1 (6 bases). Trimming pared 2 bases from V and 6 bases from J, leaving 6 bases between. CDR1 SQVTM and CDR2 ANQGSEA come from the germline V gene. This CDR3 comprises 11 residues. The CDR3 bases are TGCAGCGTTGAACAGGGGGATACGCAGTATTTT. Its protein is CSVEQGDTQYF.

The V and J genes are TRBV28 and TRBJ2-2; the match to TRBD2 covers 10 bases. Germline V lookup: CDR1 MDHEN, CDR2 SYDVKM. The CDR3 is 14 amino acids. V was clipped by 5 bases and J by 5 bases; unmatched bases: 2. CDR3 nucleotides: TGTGCCAGCAGTCCAGCGGGAGGGACCGGGGAGCTGTTTTTT. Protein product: CASSPAGGTGELFF.

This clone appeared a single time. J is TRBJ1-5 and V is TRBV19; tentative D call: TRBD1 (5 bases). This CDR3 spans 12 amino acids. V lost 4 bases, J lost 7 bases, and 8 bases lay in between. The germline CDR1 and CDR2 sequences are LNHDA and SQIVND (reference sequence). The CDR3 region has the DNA TGTGCCAGTAGTAACAGGTTCCAGCCCCAGCATTTT. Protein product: CASSNRFQPQHF.

This CDR3 is CASSLGSGRASNEQFF. The DNA for the CDR3 is TGTGCCAGCAGCTTGGGTAGCGGGAGGGCCTCCAATGAGCAGTTCTTC. The chain has TRBV5-4 and TRBJ2-1; 11 positions agree with TRBD2. The V gene's germline CDR1 is SGHNT and CDR2 YYREEE (reference sequence). The CDR3 sequence is 16 residues long. The V and J ends lost 0 bases and 6 bases, in that order; junction bases with no gene match: 5.

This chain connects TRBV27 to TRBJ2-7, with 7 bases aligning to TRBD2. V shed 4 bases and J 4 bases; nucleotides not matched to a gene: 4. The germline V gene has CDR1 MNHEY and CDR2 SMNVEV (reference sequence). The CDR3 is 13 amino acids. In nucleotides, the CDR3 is TGTGCCAGCAGTTCTAGCGGTCTTTACGAGCAGTACTTC. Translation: CASSSSGLYEQYF.